These T cell receptor beta chains were read from a single sample in a study of Ad26.COV2.S vaccination and SARS-CoV-2 variants. TCRdb's copy holds only in-frame clones and misses some; the assay was immunoSEQ multiplex PCR. Of about 350,000 clones detected, about 85% appear once; the ten largest clones hold roughly 3.3%. The material sequenced was peripheral blood, taken in a trial of Ad26.COV2.S vaccine versus placebo. These receptor sequences come from a person aged 18 to 59 who received the Ad26.COV2.S COVID-19 vaccine or a placebo. Both conserved end residues are trimmed from each CDR3. The D gene is left open where the match is weak.

j_gene,v_gene,d_gene,CDR3aa
TRBJ2-3,TRBV28,TRBD2,ASNPGGSTDTQY
TRBJ2-1,TRBV24-1,TRBD1,ATSDARGTGSYNEQF
TRBJ1-1,TRBV4-1,NA,ASSQWGRCTEAF
TRBJ2-3,TRBV6-4,TRBD1,ASSEGTGIFPSTDTQY
TRBJ1-4,TRBV28,NA,ASTQGPFGEKLF
TRBJ2-7,TRBV4-3,NA,ASSQVVHYEQY
TRBJ2-7,TRBV30,TRBD1,AWRNWRDRGYEQY
TRBJ1-5,TRBV29-1,TRBD1,SVGQGNQPQH
TRBJ2-1,TRBV9,TRBD2,ASSVGLAGLDEQF
TRBJ2-5,TRBV30,TRBD2,AWSGESGRKAQY
TRBJ1-1,TRBV7-9,NA,AGERLRNTEAF
TRBJ2-7,TRBV29-1,NA,SVEGGPELSYEQY
TRBJ1-2,TRBV5-1,NA,ASSLGGQGYGYT
TRBJ2-7,TRBV5-5,NA,ASSSGGDGYEQY
TRBJ2-2,TRBV9,NA,ASSPRSYGELF
TRBJ2-7,TRBV2,NA,ASGTRSRYEQY
TRBJ2-7,TRBV6-2/TRBV6-3,NA,ASSYSTGLSYYEQY
TRBJ1-5,TRBV7-8,NA,ASSYFGRDTNQPQH
TRBJ2-7,TRBV2,TRBD1,ASSDMTGTGHEQY
TRBJ1-2,TRBV6-2/TRBV6-3,NA,ASSGGADYGYT
TRBJ2-5,TRBV6-5,NA,ASSRGGAGETQY
TRBJ2-6,TRBV7-9,NA,ASSLAGAGANVLT
TRBJ2-3,TRBV15,TRBD2,ATVGAGAKDTQY
TRBJ1-2,TRBV21-1,NA,ASSKELSPGGNYYGYT
TRBJ2-3,TRBV3-1/TRBV3-2,NA,ASSQAPDNFRHTQY
TRBJ2-2,TRBV27,NA,ASSGESWSGELF
TRBJ1-6,TRBV9,NA,ASSVGAGTPPLH
TRBJ2-7,TRBV5-4,NA,ASSFDRYEQY
TRBJ2-1,TRBV7-8,TRBD2,ASSLYGRFENEQF
TRBJ2-5,TRBV13,NA,ASSLMEETQY
TRBJ1-1,TRBV7-9,NA,ASSPQGSYTEAF
TRBJ1-4,TRBV18,NA,ASSPRRDEKLF